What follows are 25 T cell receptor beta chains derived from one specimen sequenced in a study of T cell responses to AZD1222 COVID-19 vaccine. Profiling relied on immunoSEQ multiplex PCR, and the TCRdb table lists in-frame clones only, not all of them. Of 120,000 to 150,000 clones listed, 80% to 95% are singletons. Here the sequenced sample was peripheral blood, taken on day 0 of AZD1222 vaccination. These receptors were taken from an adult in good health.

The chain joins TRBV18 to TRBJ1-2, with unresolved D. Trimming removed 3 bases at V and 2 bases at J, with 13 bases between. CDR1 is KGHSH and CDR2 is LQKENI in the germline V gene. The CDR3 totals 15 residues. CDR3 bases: TGTGCCAGCTCACCTGAACCGTGGTTCAACTATGGCTACACCTTC. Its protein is CASSPEPWFNYGYTF.

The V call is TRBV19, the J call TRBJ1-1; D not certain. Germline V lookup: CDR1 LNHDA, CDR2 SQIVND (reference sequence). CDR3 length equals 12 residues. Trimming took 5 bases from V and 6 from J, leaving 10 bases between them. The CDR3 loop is CASSLGGPEAFF. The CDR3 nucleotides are TGTGCCAGTAGTCTTGGTGGCCCTGAAGCTTTCTTT.

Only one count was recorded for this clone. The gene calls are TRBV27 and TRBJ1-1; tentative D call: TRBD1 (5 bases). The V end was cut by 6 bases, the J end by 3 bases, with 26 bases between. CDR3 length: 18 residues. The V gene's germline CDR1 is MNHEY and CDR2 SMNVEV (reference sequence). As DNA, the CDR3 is TGTGCCAGCAGAGGGGAAGCCGGGACGGGTCTGGAGGACACTGAAGCTTTCTTT. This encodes CASRGEAGTGLEDTEAFF.

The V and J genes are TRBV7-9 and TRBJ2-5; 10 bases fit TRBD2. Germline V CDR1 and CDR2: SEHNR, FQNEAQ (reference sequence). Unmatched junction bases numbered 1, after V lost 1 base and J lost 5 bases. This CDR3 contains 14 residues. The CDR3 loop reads CASSLVGLAETQYF. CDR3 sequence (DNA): TGTGCCAGCAGCTTAGTGGGACTAGCGGAGACCCAGTACTTC.

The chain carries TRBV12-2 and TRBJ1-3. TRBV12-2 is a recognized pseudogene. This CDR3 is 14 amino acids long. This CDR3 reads CASRLTQSTNTIYF. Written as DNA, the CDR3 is TGTGCAAGTCGCTTAACGCAGAGTACTAACACCATATATTTT.

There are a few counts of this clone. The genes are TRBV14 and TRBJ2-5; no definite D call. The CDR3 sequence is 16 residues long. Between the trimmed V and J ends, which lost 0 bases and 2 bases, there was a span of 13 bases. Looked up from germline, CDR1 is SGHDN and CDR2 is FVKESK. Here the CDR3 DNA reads TGTGCCAGCAGCCAAGAGATTCCTGAAGGACAAGAGACCCAGTACTTC. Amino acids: CASSQEIPEGQETQYF.

CDR3 DNA sequence: TGTGCCAGCTCACCGATAGCGGGAGGCGATGAGCAGTTCTTC. Its translation is CASSPIAGGDEQFF. The chain has TRBV18 and TRBJ2-1; 10 bases agree with TRBD2. Trimming removed 3 bases from V and 8 bases from J; junction bases left unmatched: 4. The CDR3 has 14 residues. The germline CDR1 and CDR2 sequences are KGHSH and LQKENI.

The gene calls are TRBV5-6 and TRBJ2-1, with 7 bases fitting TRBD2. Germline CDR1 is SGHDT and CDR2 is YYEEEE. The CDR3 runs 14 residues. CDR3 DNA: TGTGGCGCCCTCGGGGGGAGCTCCTACAATGAGCAGTTCTTC. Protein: CGALGGSSYNEQFF.

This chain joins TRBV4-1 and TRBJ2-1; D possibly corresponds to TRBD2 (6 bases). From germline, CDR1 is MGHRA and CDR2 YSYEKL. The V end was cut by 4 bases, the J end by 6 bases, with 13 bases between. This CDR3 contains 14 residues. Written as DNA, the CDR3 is TGCGCCAGCAGCCCCCGGTTGGGGGGCAATGAGCAGTTCTTC. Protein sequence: CASSPRLGGNEQFF.

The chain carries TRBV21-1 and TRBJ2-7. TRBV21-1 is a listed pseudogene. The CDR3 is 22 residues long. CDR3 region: CASSKETPRGSVLGYYTYEQYF. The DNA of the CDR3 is TGTGCCAGCAGCAAAGAAACGCCCCGCGGATCCGTGTTGGGGTATTATACCTACGAGCAGTACTTC.

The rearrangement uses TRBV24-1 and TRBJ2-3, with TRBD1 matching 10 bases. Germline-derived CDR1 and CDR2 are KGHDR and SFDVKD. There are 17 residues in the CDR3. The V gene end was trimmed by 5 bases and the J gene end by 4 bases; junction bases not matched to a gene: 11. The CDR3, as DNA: TGTGCCACCAGTGGATACCGGGACAGGGGTTCCCCAGATACGCAGTATTTT. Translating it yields CATSGYRDRGSPDTQYF.

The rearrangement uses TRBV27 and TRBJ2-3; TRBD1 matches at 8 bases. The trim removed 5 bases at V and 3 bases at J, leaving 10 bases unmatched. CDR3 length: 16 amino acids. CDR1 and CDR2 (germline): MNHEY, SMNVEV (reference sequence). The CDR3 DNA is TGTGCCAGCAGTACCACCCTGACAGGGGTGACAGATACGCAGTATTTT. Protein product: CASSTTLTGVTDTQYF.

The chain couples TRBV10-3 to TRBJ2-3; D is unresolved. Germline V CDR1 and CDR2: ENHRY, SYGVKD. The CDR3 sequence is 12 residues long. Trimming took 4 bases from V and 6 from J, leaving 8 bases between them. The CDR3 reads CAISGTSDTQYF. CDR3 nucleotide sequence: TGTGCCATCAGTGGCACTTCCGATACGCAGTATTTT.

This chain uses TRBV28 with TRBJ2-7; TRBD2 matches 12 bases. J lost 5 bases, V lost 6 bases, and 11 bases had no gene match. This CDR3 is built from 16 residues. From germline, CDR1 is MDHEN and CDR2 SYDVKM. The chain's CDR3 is CASSLPRLAGANEQYF. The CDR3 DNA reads TGTGCCAGCAGCTTACCTAGACTAGCGGGAGCTAACGAGCAGTACTTC.

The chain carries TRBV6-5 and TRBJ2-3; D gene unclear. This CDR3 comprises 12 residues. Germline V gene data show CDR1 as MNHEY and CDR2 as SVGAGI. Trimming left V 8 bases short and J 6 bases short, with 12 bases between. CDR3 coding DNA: TGTGCCAGCCGTAACACAGCTGATACGCAGTATTTT. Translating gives CASRNTADTQYF.

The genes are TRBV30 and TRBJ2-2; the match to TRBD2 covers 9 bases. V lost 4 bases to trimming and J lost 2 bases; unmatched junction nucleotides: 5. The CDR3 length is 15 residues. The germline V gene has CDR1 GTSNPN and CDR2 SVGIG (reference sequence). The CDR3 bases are TGTGCCTGGACTATACTAGCGGGTAACACCGGGGAGCTGTTTTTT. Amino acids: CAWTILAGNTGELFF.

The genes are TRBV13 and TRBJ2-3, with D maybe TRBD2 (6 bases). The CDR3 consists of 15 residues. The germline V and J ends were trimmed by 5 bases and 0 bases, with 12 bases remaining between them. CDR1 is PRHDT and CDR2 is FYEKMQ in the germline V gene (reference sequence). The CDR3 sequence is CASSVMSGSTDTQYF. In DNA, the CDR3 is TGTGCCAGCAGCGTCATGAGCGGGAGCACAGATACGCAGTATTTT.

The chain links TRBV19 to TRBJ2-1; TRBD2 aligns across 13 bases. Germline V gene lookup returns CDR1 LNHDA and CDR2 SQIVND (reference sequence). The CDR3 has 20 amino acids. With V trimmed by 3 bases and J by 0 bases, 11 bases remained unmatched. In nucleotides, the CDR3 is TGTGCCAGTAGTATCGATACTAGCGGGAGGGCCCCCGGCTCCTACAATGAGCAGTTCTTC. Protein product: CASSIDTSGRAPGSYNEQFF.

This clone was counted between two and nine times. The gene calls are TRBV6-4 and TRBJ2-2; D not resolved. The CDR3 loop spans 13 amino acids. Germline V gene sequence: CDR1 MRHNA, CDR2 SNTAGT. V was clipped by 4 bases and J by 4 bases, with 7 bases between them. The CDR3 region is CASSVKRTGELFF. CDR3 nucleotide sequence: TGTGCCAGCAGTGTCAAGCGCACCGGGGAGCTGTTTTTT.

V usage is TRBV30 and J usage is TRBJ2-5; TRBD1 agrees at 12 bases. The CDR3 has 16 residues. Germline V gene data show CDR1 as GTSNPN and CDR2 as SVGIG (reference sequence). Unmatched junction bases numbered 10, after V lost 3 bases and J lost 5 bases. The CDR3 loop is CAWSPGDRGHGETQYF. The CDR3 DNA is TGTGCCTGGAGCCCAGGGGACAGGGGGCATGGGGAGACCCAGTACTTC.

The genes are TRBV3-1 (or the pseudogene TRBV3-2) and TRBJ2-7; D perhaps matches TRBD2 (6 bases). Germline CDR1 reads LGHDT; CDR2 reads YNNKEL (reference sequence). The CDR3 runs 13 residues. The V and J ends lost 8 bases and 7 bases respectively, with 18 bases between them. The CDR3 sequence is CASAGPRAGEQYF. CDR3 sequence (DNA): TGTGCCAGCGCAGGACCACGGGCGGGGGAGCAGTACTTC.

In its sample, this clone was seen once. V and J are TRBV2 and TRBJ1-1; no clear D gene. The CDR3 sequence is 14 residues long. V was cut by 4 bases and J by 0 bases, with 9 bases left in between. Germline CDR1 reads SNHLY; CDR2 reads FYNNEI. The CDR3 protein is CASSARDMNTEAFF. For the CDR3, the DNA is TGTGCCAGCAGTGCCAGAGACATGAACACTGAAGCTTTCTTT.

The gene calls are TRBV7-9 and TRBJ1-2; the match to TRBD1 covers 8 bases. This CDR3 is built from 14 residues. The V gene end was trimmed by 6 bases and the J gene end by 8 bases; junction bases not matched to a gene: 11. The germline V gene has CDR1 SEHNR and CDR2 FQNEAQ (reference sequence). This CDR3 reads CASRQTGGGGGYTF. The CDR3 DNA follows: TGTGCCAGCAGACAAACAGGGGGAGGAGGGGGCTACACCTTC.

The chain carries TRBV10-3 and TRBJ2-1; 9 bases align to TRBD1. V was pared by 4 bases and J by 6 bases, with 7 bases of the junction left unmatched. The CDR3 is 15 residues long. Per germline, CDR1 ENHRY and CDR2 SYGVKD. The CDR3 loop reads CAISAGQGITNEQFF. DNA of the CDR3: TGTGCCATCAGTGCGGGACAGGGCATAACCAATGAGCAGTTCTTC.

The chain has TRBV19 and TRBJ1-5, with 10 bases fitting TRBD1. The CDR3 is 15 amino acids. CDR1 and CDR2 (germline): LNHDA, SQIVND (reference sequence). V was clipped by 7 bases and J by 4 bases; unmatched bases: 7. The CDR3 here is CASNSGQGVNQPQHF. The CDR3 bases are TGTGCCAGTAACTCCGGACAGGGGGTAAATCAGCCCCAGCATTTT.